This TCR beta chain is drawn from a study of T cells in Graves' hyperthyroidism and ophthalmopathy. With regard to this clonotype: As yet, its antigen is unknown. A clone one base away is much larger, so this may be a read error.

Amplification of TCR beta CDR3 regions was performed using RNA transcripts as template. Initially, a first-round RT-PCR of the TCR CDR3 employed the HTBI primer set. TCRdb analysed the multiplex PCR reads with MiXCR anew, one entry per CDR3 protein. Among about 320,000 distinct CDR3 sequences listed, roughly 17% were seen once. If no ophthalmopathy progression occurred within 18 months, Graves' hyperthyroidism was stable. The authors obtained PBMCs from around 10 ml of fresh peripheral blood. The length of the CDR3 is 15 residues. Trimming pared 4 bases from V and 4 bases from J, leaving 17 bases between. From germline, CDR1 is SGHRS and CDR2 YFSETQ. Whole-study findings and limits: Ophthalmopathy was identified by the model a median about 6 months ahead of onset.

Sequences were obtained from blood. The source of this sequence is a man younger than 45 with Graves' hyperthyroidism. This chain uses TRBV5-1 with TRBJ1-2, with D possibly matching TRBD1 (6 bases). The CDR3 protein is CASSLLGTGSYGYTF. The CDR3 coding sequence is TGCGCCAGCAGCCTCCTGGGAACAGGGTCCTATGGCTACACCTTC.